Listed here are 20 T cell receptor beta chains from one sample, sequenced in a study of cytomegalovirus exposure and HLA in healthy donors. A multiplex PCR was run with 60 Vbeta primers and 13 Jbeta primers. The assay was immunoSEQ multiplex PCR, and TCRdb's table has in-frame clones only and misses some. The sample has 75,000 to 90,000 clones; about four fifths are singletons. Sequencing was carried out using PBMCs. Receptors were obtained from a woman aged 35 to 49 in good health and CMV-seropositive.

The CDR3 protein is CASSLDRGQETQYF. The DNA of the CDR3 is TGCGCCAGCAGCCTAGACAGGGGCCAAGAGACCCAGTACTTC. V and J are TRBV5-1 and TRBJ2-5, with 8 bases that match TRBD1. The germline gives CDR1 SGHRS, CDR2 YFSETQ. The CDR3 covers 14 residues. The V segment lost 4 bases and the J segment 1 base; nucleotides outside the gene matches: 3.

The rearrangement uses TRBV28 and TRBJ2-1; weak D call: TRBD2 (5 bases). The CDR3 covers 14 residues. Germline loops: CDR1 MDHEN, CDR2 SYDVKM. V gave up 5 bases and J gave up 4 bases, with 12 bases separating them. Written as DNA, the CDR3 is TGTGCCAGCAGTCGGGATACCGGTTACAATGAGCAGTTCTTC. Translated, it gives CASSRDTGYNEQFF.

V is TRBV11-2 and J is TRBJ1-1; D perhaps matches TRBD1 (5 bases). The CDR3 consists of 17 residues. Trimming pared 2 bases from V and 0 bases from J, leaving 16 bases between. Per the germline V gene, CDR1 is SGHAT and CDR2 is FQNNGV. The chain's CDR3 is CASSLKGTGIMNTEAFF. The CDR3 DNA reads TGTGCCAGCAGCTTAAAGGGAACAGGAATAATGAACACTGAAGCTTTCTTT.

The rearrangement links TRBV25-1 to TRBJ2-2; the D gene is possibly TRBD2 (5 bases). Germline V gives CDR1 MGHDK, CDR2 SYGVNS. Trimming took 1 base from V and 4 from J, leaving 13 bases between them. This CDR3 has 16 amino acids. This CDR3 reads CASSELGVNRTGELFF. The CDR3 nucleotides read TGTGCCAGCAGTGAATTGGGAGTAAATCGCACCGGGGAGCTGTTTTTT.

The chain has TRBV30 and TRBJ1-2; D call uncertain. This CDR3 spans 12 amino acids. V was trimmed by 0 bases and J by 6 bases, leaving 8 bases between them. Germline V CDR1 and CDR2: GTSNPN, SVGIG (reference sequence). The CDR3, as DNA: TGTGCCTGGAGTGTAGGAGTTCATGGCTACACCTTC. Its protein is CAWSVGVHGYTF.

This sequence joins TRBV10-3 and TRBJ1-5; TRBD1 matches 9 bases. There are 15 residues in the CDR3. V was clipped by 4 bases and J by 3 bases; unmatched bases: 4. Germline CDR1 is ENHRY and CDR2 is SYGVKD. CDR3 sequence reads: CAISGQGVNNQPQHF. CDR3 nucleotides: TGTGCCATCAGTGGACAGGGGGTGAACAATCAGCCCCAGCATTTT.

This chain joins TRBV5-1 and TRBJ2-2; 7 nucleotides agree with TRBD1. The V and J ends lost 0 bases and 2 bases, in that order; junction bases with no gene match: 4. The CDR3 sequence is 16 residues long. Germline V CDR1 and CDR2: SGHRS, YFSETQ. CDR3 coding DNA: TGCGCCAGCAGCTTGGATTACAGGGGTAACACCGGGGAGCTGTTTTTT. Its translation is CASSLDYRGNTGELFF.

This chain connects TRBV19 to TRBJ2-7, with D tentatively TRBD1 (5 bases). Per germline, CDR1 LNHDA and CDR2 SQIVND (reference sequence). The CDR3 length is 14 residues. Trimming shortened V by 5 bases and J by 0 bases, and 11 bases separated the two germline ends. CDR3 residues: CASSPRQSSYEQYF. DNA of the CDR3: TGTGCCAGTAGTCCCCGACAGAGCTCCTACGAGCAGTACTTC.

The chain employs TRBV15 and TRBJ1-1; perhaps TRBD1 as D (5 bases). The CDR3 contains 13 residues. The germline V and J ends were trimmed by 5 bases and 0 bases, with 7 bases remaining between them. Germline V gives CDR1 LNHNV, CDR2 YYDKDF (reference sequence). This CDR3 reads CATSLTVNTEAFF. CDR3 bases: TGTGCCACCAGCTTGACAGTGAACACTGAAGCTTTCTTT.

This rearrangement joins TRBV21-1 to TRBJ2-7; the table's D call TRBD1 went unverified against the DNA. TRBV21-1 is labeled a pseudogene. This CDR3 contains 11 residues. Written as DNA, the CDR3 is TGTGCCAGCAGCAAAATACAGGGGCAGTACTTC. Amino acids: CASSKIQGQYF.

This sequence joins TRBV7-2 and TRBJ1-5; 8 bases align to TRBD1. Germline lookup yields CDR1 SGHTA and CDR2 FQGNSA. This CDR3 spans 15 amino acids. After removal of 2 bases from V and 4 bases from J, the junction contained 4 bases not matched to a gene. The chain's CDR3 is CASSLSTGGNQPQHF. CDR3 DNA sequence: TGTGCCAGCAGCTTAAGTACAGGGGGGAATCAGCCCCAGCATTTT.

A single count supports this clone. The rearrangement links TRBV27 to TRBJ2-2; D is possibly TRBD1 (6 bases). The CDR3 is 15 amino acids. With 7 bases removed from V and 4 bases from J, the gap between germline ends came to 16 bases. The germline CDR1 and CDR2 sequences are MNHEY and SMNVEV (reference sequence). The CDR3 bases are TGTGCCAGCACCCGGGCCAGGGGAATCACCGGGGAGCTGTTTTTT. Its translation: CASTRARGITGELFF.

This chain uses TRBV5-1 with TRBJ2-5; TRBD2 is a possible D gene (5 bases). The CDR3 contains 12 residues. Trimming removed 5 bases from V and 5 bases from J, with 10 bases in between. Looked up from germline, CDR1 is SGHRS and CDR2 is YFSETQ. The CDR3 loop is CASRSGSETQYF. CDR3 DNA sequence: TGCGCCAGCAGATCGGGGTCTGAGACCCAGTACTTC.

This clone was seen only a few times. The gene calls are TRBV10-3 and TRBJ2-7; 10 bases match TRBD2. This CDR3 is 14 amino acids long. In germline, CDR1 is ENHRY, CDR2 SYGVKD. V trimming: 2 bases; J trimming: 7 bases; junction bases outside the gene matches: 5. CDR3 sequence: CAISETAGGREQYF. CDR3 bases: TGTGCCATCAGTGAGACAGCGGGGGGGCGAGAGCAGTACTTC.

This sequence joins TRBV5-1 and TRBJ2-2; D ambiguous. From germline, CDR1 is SGHRS and CDR2 YFSETQ. The V and J ends lost 0 bases and 2 bases respectively, with 8 bases between them. The CDR3 has 15 residues. The CDR3 loop is CASSLDGSNTGELFF. In nucleotides, the CDR3 is TGCGCCAGCAGCTTGGACGGGTCCAACACCGGGGAGCTGTTTTTT.

This clone showed up just a few times. Here the CDR3 reads CASSLRTISTDTQYF. CDR3 DNA: TGTGCCAGCAGTTTACGGACAATTAGCACAGATACGCAGTATTTT. The chain recombines TRBV6-6 with TRBJ2-3; the D gene is possibly TRBD1 (5 bases). The CDR3 sequence is 15 residues long. Germline-derived CDR1 and CDR2 are MNHNY and SVGAGI (reference sequence). V was clipped by 4 bases and J by 0 bases, with 11 bases between them.

The J gene is TRBJ2-5, the V gene TRBV27; TRBD2 matches at 10 bases. Trimming cost V 9 bases and J 7 bases; bases outside gene matches: 8. This CDR3 has 13 residues. The V gene's germline CDR1 is MNHEY and CDR2 SMNVEV (reference sequence). The CDR3 DNA reads TGTGCCAGTCGCGGGGCTAGCGGGGGGACCCAGTACTTC. Its translation: CASRGASGGTQYF.

The chain carries TRBV6-5 and TRBJ2-7; TRBD1 matches 7 bases. Germline V gene sequence: CDR1 MNHEY, CDR2 SVGAGI. The CDR3 runs 14 residues. After removal of 5 bases from V and 5 bases from J, the junction contained 9 bases not matched to a gene. CDR3 sequence: CASSTTGFINEQYF. Written as DNA, the CDR3 is TGTGCCAGCAGTACGACAGGGTTCATCAACGAGCAGTACTTC.

V usage is TRBV5-4 and J usage is TRBJ1-1; no reliable D call. CDR3 length equals 15 residues. Germline V gene lookup returns CDR1 SGHNT and CDR2 YYREEE (reference sequence). V lost 2 bases to trimming and J lost 3 bases, with 14 bases between them. In DNA form, the CDR3 reads TGTGCCAGCAGCTTCTGGGGAGCTTCGGACACTGAAGCTTTCTTT. Its translation is CASSFWGASDTEAFF.

This clone has just a few counts. The V and J genes are TRBV19 and TRBJ2-3, with D perhaps TRBD1 (5 bases). Per the germline V gene, CDR1 is LNHDA and CDR2 is SQIVND (reference sequence). Trimming took 2 bases from V and 0 from J, leaving 6 bases between them. The CDR3 length is 14 residues. CDR3 in DNA: TGTGCCAGTAGTATACCAGGGAGCACAGATACGCAGTATTTT. It specifies CASSIPGSTDTQYF.